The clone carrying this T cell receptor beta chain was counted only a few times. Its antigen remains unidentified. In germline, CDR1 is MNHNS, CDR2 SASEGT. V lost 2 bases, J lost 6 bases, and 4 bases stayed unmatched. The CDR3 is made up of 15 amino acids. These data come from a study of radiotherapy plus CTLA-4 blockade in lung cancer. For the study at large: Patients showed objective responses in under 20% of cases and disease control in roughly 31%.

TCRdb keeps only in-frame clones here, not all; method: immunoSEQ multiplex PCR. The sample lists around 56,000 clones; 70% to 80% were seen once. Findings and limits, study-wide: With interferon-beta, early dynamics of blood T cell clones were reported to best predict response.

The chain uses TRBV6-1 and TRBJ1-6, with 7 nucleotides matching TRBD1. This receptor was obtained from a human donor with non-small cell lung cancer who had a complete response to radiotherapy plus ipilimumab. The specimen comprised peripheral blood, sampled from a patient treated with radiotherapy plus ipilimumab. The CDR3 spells CASSESGQRNSPLHF. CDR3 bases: TGTGCCAGCAGTGAATCGGGACAGCGTAATTCACCCCTCCACTTT.